Described below is a single T cell receptor (beta chain) sequence and its context. What it recognizes is unknown. These data originate in a study of T cell repertoires in cytomegalovirus infection. Study-level background: Based on public TCR beta signatures, there were indications of CMV infection and of a matching HLA type.

TCRdb re-derived calls from the reads in MiXCR, one entry per CDR3 protein. The sample lists 700,000 to 850,000 distinct CDR3 sequences; about 31% were seen once. Study-wide results and caveats: HLA-C-restricted TCR beta clonotypes specific for CMV led the ex vivo response. The cumulative frequency of public TCR beta families identified carriers of CMV plus the relevant HLA.

This CDR3 has 15 amino acids. The ends were cut back, 0 bases at V and 0 bases at J, with 6 bases in the middle. From germline, CDR1 is KGHSH and CDR2 LQKENI. This chain joins TRBV18 and TRBJ1-3; D not certain. The sequence derives from a human donor in good health (CMV status not recorded). Some clones in this sample may be carry-over from other donors' samples. The source material was cultured CD8+ T cells from PBMCs, sampled from culture after CMV antigen stimulation. This CDR3 is CASSPPQISGNTIYF. Here the CDR3 DNA reads TGTGCCAGCTCACCACCTCAAATCTCTGGAAACACCATATATTTT.